This TCR beta chain was profiled in a study of CD8+ T cells in alopecia areata. On the study more broadly: Treatment of the treated patients consisted of oral tofacitinib, 5 to 10 mg twice daily.

This clone was detected only a few times. Extracted RNA was reverse transcribed into cDNA, the sequencing template. Clones were read by immunoSEQ multiplex PCR, and TCRdb kept only the in-frame ones, dropping some. The sample lists some 120,000 clones, roughly three fifths occurring once. Trimming left V 5 bases short and J 3 bases short, with 22 bases between. This CDR3 spans 17 amino acids. The germline gives CDR1 SGHTA, CDR2 FQGNSA. The sample here was CD4+ T cells sorted from blood, taken at week 0. The clonotype was recovered from a human donor with alopecia areata. The gene calls are TRBV7-2 and TRBJ2-5, with D perhaps matching TRBD2 (5 bases). The CDR3 here is CASSLNWAYPGEETQYF. The CDR3 DNA sequence: TGTGCCAGCAGCCTCAATTGGGCCTACCCCGGGGAAGAGACCCAGTACTTC.